The rows below give T cell receptor beta chains drawn from one sample of a study of T cells after yellow fever vaccination. TCRdb passed the 5' RACE reads through MiXCR, listing each CDR3 protein once. This sample has under 200,000 distinct CDR3 sequences, with around 7.2% found just once. The sequencing used CD4+ T cells sorted from PBMCs, collected more than 4 days after the first yellow fever vaccination. The receptors were sampled from a man aged 18 to 29 who received the YFV17D yellow fever vaccine. The CDR3 runs from the conserved cysteine through the conserved F or W. A D gene is named only where the DNA matches it firmly. Size is stated for part of the rows, as once, few or many counts, or as a class when the clone is expanded.

NA	TRBD1	TRBJ1-5	TRBV2	14	TGTGCCAGCAGTGAAGACAGGGGGAATCAGCCCCAGCATTTT	CASSEDRGNQPQHF
NA	NA	TRBJ1-4	TRBV15	15	TGTGCCACCAGCGCCCCAGGGAGGGAAGAAGAAAAACTGTTTTTT	CATSAPGREEEKLFF
many	NA	TRBJ2-3	TRBV7-6	15	TGTGCCAGCAGCTTACGCGGGGCAAACACAGATACGCAGTATTTT	CASSLRGANTDTQYF
many	NA	TRBJ1-1	TRBV14	17	TGTGCCAGCAGCTCGGCCGTCAGGCCGTCCGTGAACACTGAAGCTTTCTTT	CASSSAVRPSVNTEAFF
few	NA	TRBJ2-2	TRBV5-4	15	TGTGCCAGCAGCTTGGTTCAGGGGAAGGTCGGGGAGCTGTTTTTT	CASSLVQGKVGELFF
many	NA	TRBJ1-3	TRBV6-1	16	TGTGCCAGCAGTGCCCGCGACGGGAGCTCTGGAAACACCATATATTTT	CASSARDGSSGNTIYF
many	TRBD2	TRBJ2-3	TRBV7-3	16	TGTGCCAGCAGCTTAAACGTGGGACTAACCACAGATACGCAGTATTTT	CASSLNVGLTTDTQYF
few	TRBD2	TRBJ2-1	TRBV19	18	TGTGCCAGTAGTATGGGTCGACCGGGACTAGCGTTCCACAATGAGCAGTTCTTC	CASSMGRPGLAFHNEQFF
many	NA	TRBJ1-2	TRBV24-1	12	TGTGCCACCAAGGGGACACTAGGTGGCTACACCTTC	CATKGTLGGYTF
few	TRBD1	TRBJ1-2	TRBV5-1	14	TGCGCCAGCAGCAGGACAGGGGGCGACTATGGCTACACCTTC	CASSRTGGDYGYTF
few	TRBD1	TRBJ1-1	TRBV20-1	13	TGCAGTGCTGACAGGGCGGGGTACACTGAAGCTTTCTTT	CSADRAGYTEAFF
NA	TRBD1	TRBJ2-7	TRBV5-1	15	TGCGCCAGCAGCTTGGATTCACAGGGGGGTGTAGTGCAGTACTTC	CASSLDSQGGVVQYF
many	NA	TRBJ2-7	TRBV21-1	17	TGTGCCCGGGCGGGGCAGGGGTCTCCGAATGTTCCCTACGAGCAGTACTTC	CARAGQGSPNVPYEQYF
many	TRBD1	TRBJ1-4	TRBV5-1	16	TGCGCCAGCAGCTTGGGGTCAACAGGGGGCCGGGAAAAACTGTTTTTT	CASSLGSTGGREKLFF
NA	NA	TRBJ1-1	TRBV7-9	13	TGTGCCAGCAGCTTAGCGAACCGGAGGGAAGCTTTCTTT	CASSLANRREAFF
NA	TRBD2	TRBJ2-5	TRBV5-1	17	TGCGCCAGCAGCTTTACCCCTAGCGGGGGGGCTCGGGAGACCCAGTACTTC	CASSFTPSGGARETQYF
many	NA	TRBJ1-6	TRBV4-2	20	TGTGCCAGCAGCCAAGAATCGGCGAGGGGTTTAATTTCAGGGAATTCACCCCTCCACTTT	CASSQESARGLISGNSPLHF
many	TRBD1	TRBJ1-5	TRBV6-1	16	TGTGCCAGCAGTGTCCACGGACAGGGGGGCAATCAGCCCCAGCATTTT	CASSVHGQGGNQPQHF
few	NA	TRBJ1-2	TRBV6-5	15	TGTGCCAGCAGTTACCAATCGACCAGCGCGGATGGCTACACCTTC	CASSYQSTSADGYTF
NA	TRBD1	TRBJ1-2	TRBV30	13	TGTGCCTGGAGTGACCTCCGACAGGGGGGCTACACCTTC	CAWSDLRQGGYTF
NA	NA	TRBJ2-6	TRBV20-1	15	TGCAGTTCACCGAGGGGGGGCCCTGGGGCCAACGTCCTGACTTTC	CSSPRGGPGANVLTF
many	NA	TRBJ2-1	TRBV5-1	15	TGCGCCAGCAGCTTGCGGGGGGCCCCCTTCAATGAGCAGTTCTTC	CASSLRGAPFNEQFF
NA	TRBD1	TRBJ1-5	TRBV7-8	19	TGTGCCAGCAGCTTAGGGCTCCGGGACAGGGCGAGGAGCAATCAGCCCCAGCATTTT	CASSLGLRDRARSNQPQHF
few	NA	TRBJ1-6	TRBV12-3/TRBV12-4	12	TGTGCCAGCAGAGGGGAACATTCACCCCTCCACTTT	CASRGEHSPLHF
many	NA	TRBJ2-4	TRBV28	16	TGTGCCAGCAGCCTCCCACTCTCGTTAGCCAAAAACATTCAGTACTTC	CASSLPLSLAKNIQYF
few	NA	TRBJ2-5	TRBV11-3	14	TGTGCCAGCAGCTTAGGGAGGGGGCGAGAGACCCAGTACTTC	CASSLGRGRETQYF
many	NA	TRBJ2-1	TRBV12-3/TRBV12-4	15	TGTGCCAGCAGTTTATCCGAAGGTCGCTACAATGAGCAGTTCTTC	CASSLSEGRYNEQFF
many	NA	TRBJ2-2	TRBV7-2	14	TGTGCCAGCAGCTTAGAAGGGCGAACCGGGGAGCTGTTTTTT	CASSLEGRTGELFF
few	NA	TRBJ1-1	TRBV28	11	TGTGCCAGCAGTTTAGGGCGTGAAGCTTTCTTT	CASSLGREAFF
few	NA	TRBJ1-5	TRBV11-2	15	TGTGCCAGCAGCCGCGACACGGGGTACAATCAGCCCCAGCATTTT	CASSRDTGYNQPQHF
many	NA	TRBJ1-1	TRBV5-1	14	TGCGCCAGCACTTTGCCAGGGGTCGACACTGAAGCTTTCTTT	CASTLPGVDTEAFF
many	NA	TRBJ2-1	TRBV5-5	14	TGTGCCAGCAGCTTGGCATCGGGGACGAATGAGCAGTTCTTC	CASSLASGTNEQFF
NA	NA	TRBJ2-7	TRBV20-1	12	TGCAGTGCTACCCGGACCCTCTACGAGCAGTACTTC	CSATRTLYEQYF
few	NA	TRBJ2-7	TRBV11-2	14	TGTGCCAGCAGCCAAGGAACACGGTTCTACGAGCAGTACTTC	CASSQGTRFYEQYF
many	TRBD2	TRBJ2-2	TRBV20-1	15	TGCAGTGCCAGACGCAGCGGGGGGAACACCGGGGAGCTGTTTTTT	CSARRSGGNTGELFF
many	NA	TRBJ2-3	TRBV5-1	16	TGCGCCAGCAGCTTGGGCGACGGGGACCTAAACACTGGGCAGTATTTT	CASSLGDGDLNTGQYF